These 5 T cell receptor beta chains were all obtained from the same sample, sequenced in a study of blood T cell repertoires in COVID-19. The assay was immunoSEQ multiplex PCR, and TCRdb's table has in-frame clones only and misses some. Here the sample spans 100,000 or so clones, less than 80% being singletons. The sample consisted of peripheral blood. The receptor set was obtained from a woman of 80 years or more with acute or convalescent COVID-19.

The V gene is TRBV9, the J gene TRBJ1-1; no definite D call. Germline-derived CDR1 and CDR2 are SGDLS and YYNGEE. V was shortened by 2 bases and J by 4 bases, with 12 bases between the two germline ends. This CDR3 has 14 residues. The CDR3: CASSVSGSATEAFF. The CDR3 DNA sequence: TGTGCCAGCAGCGTCTCGGGGTCGGCCACTGAAGCTTTCTTT.

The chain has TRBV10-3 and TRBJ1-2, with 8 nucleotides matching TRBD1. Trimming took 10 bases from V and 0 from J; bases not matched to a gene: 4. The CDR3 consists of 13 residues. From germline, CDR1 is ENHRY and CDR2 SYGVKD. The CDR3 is CATGQGANYGYTF. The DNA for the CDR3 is TGTGCCACCGGACAGGGTGCTAACTATGGCTACACCTTC.

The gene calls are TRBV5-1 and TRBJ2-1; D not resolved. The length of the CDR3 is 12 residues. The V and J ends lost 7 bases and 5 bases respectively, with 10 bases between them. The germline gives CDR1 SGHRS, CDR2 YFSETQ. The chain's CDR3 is CASVAAHNEQFF. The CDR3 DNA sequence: TGCGCCAGCGTTGCGGCCCACAATGAGCAGTTCTTC.

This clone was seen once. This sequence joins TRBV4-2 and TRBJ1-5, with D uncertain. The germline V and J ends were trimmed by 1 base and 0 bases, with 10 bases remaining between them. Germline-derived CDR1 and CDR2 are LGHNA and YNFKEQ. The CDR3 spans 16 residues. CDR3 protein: CASSQGSDYSNQPQHF. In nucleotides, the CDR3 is TGTGCCAGCAGCCAAGGGTCGGACTATAGCAATCAGCCCCAGCATTTT.

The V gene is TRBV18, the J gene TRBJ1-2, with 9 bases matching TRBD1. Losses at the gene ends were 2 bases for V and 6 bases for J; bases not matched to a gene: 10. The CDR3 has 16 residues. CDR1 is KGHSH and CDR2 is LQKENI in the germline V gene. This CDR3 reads CASSPAAGTGSDGYTF. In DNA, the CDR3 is TGTGCCAGCTCACCAGCAGCCGGGACAGGGTCGGATGGCTACACCTTC.